This record covers a single T cell receptor (beta chain). Its antigen specificity is not known. Base quality data are lacking; no much larger clone is found one base away. The sample originates from a study of blood T cell repertoires in COVID-19 (TCRdb year 2020). Study-wide context: The collaborator samples originated in the United States, Italy and Spain and spanned the acute and convalescent phases of COVID-19. The sample metadata nearly always contained a de-identified subject ID, COVID-19 status, age in years and sex. Where HLA class I and class II types were available, the types were taken from metadata supplied by the sample provider, not from assay-based typing. The samples were drawn from the first 160 participants of the ongoing ImmuneRACE study and from over 950 subjects provided by 6 global collaborators. The dataset comprised deeply sampled blood TCRbeta repertoires from subjects exposed to, actively infected with, or recovered from COVID-19. The material from the prospective study consisted of cDNA or gDNA derived from T cells, B-cell-depleted T cells, or PBMCs. A freely available public database, intended as a resource for researchers studying the immune response to SARS-CoV-2, is where the repertoires were released. Overall results and qualifications from the work: The quantity of clinical and demographic metadata differed by source and by participant and was supplied without curation.

Enrolling through a virtual design, the prospective study's participants ranged in age from roughly 18 to 95 years and lived across about two dozen United States geographic areas. In the prospective study, participants were assigned to cohorts based on the clinical history participants reported in a screening survey and a study questionnaire. Exposed participants had been in contact with someone with a PCR-confirmed or clinician-diagnosed COVID-19 case within 2 weeks of study entry. In the prospective study, mobile phlebotomists collected whole blood, serum and a nasopharyngeal or oropharyngeal swab from each participant. Over an approximately 2-month period, participants in the prospective study had the option of providing additional blood draws and questionnaires. Before DNA extraction, prospective study blood samples were shipped either frozen or at room temperature. V trim: 6 bases; J trim: 7 bases; unmatched bases: 15. The germline V gene specifies SGHTA as CDR1 and FQGTGA as CDR2. The CDR3 spans 17 residues, from the cysteine through the phenylalanine. This entry keeps only the CDR3 DNA: 51 bases, framed from base 1.

The immunoSEQ Assay, a bias-controlled multiplex PCR, was used to amplify TCRbeta CDR3 regions from genomic DNA. Turning to the authors' computational methods: The number of nucleated cells in each sample was estimated by amplification of reference gene primers within the assay. To quantify the absolute abundance of each unique TCRbeta CDR3 rearrangement, sequence reads were collapsed and filtered. For each sample, productive Simpson clonality was calculated as the square root of Simpson's diversity index over productive rearrangements. TCRdb took this table from immuneACCESS and kept in-frame rearrangements with V and J called. Such tables lack part of the clones; where checked against another copy, unresolved V genes explain under half of the gap, and the rest is unexplained. V and J calls and clone size are as listed in that table; D and trimming were resolved from the DNA. A total of roughly 150,000 clones appear in this sample, 75% to 90% of them only once. The ten largest clones add up to 4% of the sample.

Rearrangement joined TRBV7-3 to TRBJ1-6; a stretch of 7 junction bases matches TRBD1. The sequenced sample was PBMCs or T cells enriched from blood (not recorded which). The sequence was obtained from a middle-aged woman who had been exposed to COVID-19. The CDR3 is CASSPQARTGPNSPLHF. The sequenced DNA is TGTGCCAGCAGTCCCCAGGCGAGGACAGGTCCAAATTCACCCCTCCACTTT.